This T cell receptor beta chain was retrieved from a study of blood T cell repertoires in COVID-19 (dated by TCRdb to 2020 to 2022). Looking at the study overall: Collaborator samples came from the United States, Italy and Spain and covered acute and convalescent phases of COVID-19. The dataset comprised deeply sampled blood TCRbeta repertoires from subjects exposed to, actively infected with, or recovered from COVID-19. The prospective study material was composed of cDNA or gDNA derived from T cells, B-cell-depleted T cells, or PBMCs. Sample metadata almost always included a de-identified subject ID, COVID-19 status, age in years and sex. Where HLA class I and class II types were available, the types were taken from metadata supplied by the sample provider, not from assay-based typing. Samples came from the ongoing ImmuneRACE study (first 160 participants) plus 1,254 subjects from 6 global collaborators. The repertoires were released in a freely available public database meant as a resource for research on the immune response to SARS-CoV-2. Beyond this particular receptor, the publication reports: How much clinical and demographic metadata was included differed by source and by participant, and the metadata was provided uncurated.

The collaborating institutions used their own protocols to collect whole blood in K2EDTA tubes. Collaborator samples were shipped for TCRbeta analysis as frozen whole blood, isolated PBMCs, or DNA extracted from either sample type. As to this clone: The antigen it binds to is not known. The junction and the germline gene differ at one end; a read error may be behind it.

TCRbeta CDR3 regions were amplified from genomic DNA using the immunoSEQ Assay, a bias-controlled multiplex PCR. The published analysis was carried out like this. Nucleated cell counts per sample were estimated from amplification of reference gene primers within the assay. To quantify the absolute abundance of each unique TCRbeta CDR3 rearrangement, sequence reads were collapsed and filtered. For each sample, productive Simpson clonality was calculated as the square root of Simpson's diversity index over productive rearrangements. TCRdb holds this immuneACCESS table with in-frame rearrangements only. Some clones are missing; in checked studies, unresolved V genes explain under half, and the rest has no known cause. The V and J calls and clone size are taken from that table; D and trimming were inferred from the DNA. Present in this sample are about 12,000 clones, around 90% of which were seen just once. Clones ranked in the top ten supply roughly 28% of the sample.

The CDR3, cysteine through phenylalanine, is 14 amino acids long. The sequence is cut down to CDR3 DNA, 42 bases in frame from base 1. The germline V gene (reference sequence) gives CDR1 as LNHDA and CDR2 as SQIVND. The sequencing sample was made of peripheral blood. This receptor was obtained from a woman aged 70-85 years with active COVID-19. This chain is built from TRBV19 and TRBJ2-3, and 10 junctional nucleotides match TRBD1. The DNA sequence reads TGCGCAATTCGGGACAGGGGAAGCACAGATACGCAGTATTTT. This sequence encodes CAIRDRGSTDTQYF.